Described below is a single TCR beta chain sequence and its context. What it binds is unknown. The data were obtained in a study of cytomegalovirus exposure and HLA in healthy donors. Study observations and caveats: It emerged from a later analysis that several of the most significant clusters appeared to be linked to common viral pathogens. Usually a TCR sequence was rare, but some public TCRs were found in many donors.

Germline trimming cut 6 bases from V and 3 bases from J; bases unmatched to any gene: 2. The length of the CDR3 is 12 residues. In germline, CDR1 is SQVTM, CDR2 ANQGSEA. Researchers ran the PCR with 60 Vbeta and 13 Jbeta primers. Assay used: immunoSEQ multiplex PCR; TCRdb lists only in-frame clones, some missing. The profile shows some 200,000 clones, about 81% of them singletons. This receptor was identified in a woman aged 25 to 39 in good health and CMV-seronegative. Specimen: PBMCs. V usage is TRBV29-1 and J usage is TRBJ2-7, with 10 nucleotides matching TRBD2. The DNA for the CDR3 is TGCAGCGTGAGGACTAGCGGCTACGAGCAGTACTTC. Protein sequence: CSVRTSGYEQYF.